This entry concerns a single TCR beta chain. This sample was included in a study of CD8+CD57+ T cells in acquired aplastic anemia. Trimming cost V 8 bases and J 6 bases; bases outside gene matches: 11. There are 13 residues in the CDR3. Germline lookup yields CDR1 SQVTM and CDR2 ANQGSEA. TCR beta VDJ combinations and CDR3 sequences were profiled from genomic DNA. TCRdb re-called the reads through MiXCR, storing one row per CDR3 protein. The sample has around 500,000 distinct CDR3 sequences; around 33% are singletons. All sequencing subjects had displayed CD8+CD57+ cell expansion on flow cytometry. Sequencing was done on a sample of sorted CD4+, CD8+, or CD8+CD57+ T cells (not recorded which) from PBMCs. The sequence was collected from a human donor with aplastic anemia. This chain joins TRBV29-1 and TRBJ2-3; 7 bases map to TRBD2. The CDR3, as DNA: TGCAGCACACTAGGCGCCGGGGGGGATACGCAGTATTTT. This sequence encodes CSTLGAGGDTQYF.